This T cell receptor beta chain was sequenced in a study of molecular identifiers for immune sequencing clone quantification. Naive CD8 T cell sorting was performed on the CD8+CD4-CCR7+CD45RA+ phenotype. TCRdb reanalysed the PCR reads using MiXCR and keeps one entry per CDR3 protein. The data show about 100,000 distinct CDR3 sequences, 36% seen once. The clonotype comes from a human donor in good health. Some libraries in this study had Jurkat cell RNA spiked in. The sequenced material came from naive CD8+ T cells from blood, with Jurkat cell RNA spiked in. Subset meaning: FACS-sorted CD8+CD4-CCR7+CD45RA+ naive T cells.

The DNA of the CDR3 is TGCAGTACAGGGTGTGAGAGCGGGCTCAACAATGAGCAGTTCTTC. It translates to CSTGCESGLNNEQFF. The chain uses TRBV20-1 and TRBJ2-1, with D possibly called TRBD1 or TRBD2 (6 bases each). Trimming cost V 8 bases and J 5 bases, with 22 bases left between them. The CDR3 spans 15 residues. The germline V gene encodes CDR1 DFQATT and CDR2 SNEGSKA (reference sequence).